The source of this TCR beta chain is a study of identical twins. General observations from the study: Out-of-frame alpha sequences common to twins exhibited a surplus of low generation probability. In drawing conclusions, the study used cross-sectional statistical analysis and did not follow the same donors.

In regard to this clonotype: Antigen: not known. One end of the junction fails to match germline, which may point to a read error.

The CDR3 extends over 13 amino acids. TCRdb independently ran MiXCR on the 5' RACE reads; one entry per CDR3 protein. The table records roughly 720,000 distinct CDR3 sequences, about 18% of them present only once. This sample was shared with a second study, whose subject was T cells expressing NK-cell markers. That investigation notes: Of eight sequenced donors, seven were HCMV-seropositive and one HCMV-seronegative. A handful of donors likewise had their CD3+CD56-NKG2C+ fraction led by these clonotypes.

This chain uses TRBV12-3 or TRBV12-4 with TRBJ2-1; tentative D call: TRBD2 (7 bases). The specimen sequenced was PBMCs. This receptor was identified in a woman aged 18-29 years in good health. CDR3 in amino acids: CASRTLGGGANLF. The CDR3 DNA is TGTGCCAGCAGGACCCTTGGCGGGGGCGCCAATCTCTTC.